This TCR beta chain was documented in a study of neoadjuvant anti-PD-1 for oral cavity cancer. Study in general: Around day 43, patients without progression received a fourth nivolumab dose before surgery.

With 8 bases clipped from V and 5 bases from J, the junction kept 6 bases outside the gene matches. CDR1 and CDR2 (germline): WSHSY, SAAADI. The CDR3 has 14 residues. Profiled with immunoSEQ multiplex PCR; TCRdb holds only in-frame clones, not every one. The sample has roughly 14,000 clones; around 75% are singletons. The patients had HPV-negative, locally advanced oral cavity squamous cell carcinoma. The receptor comes from a person between 35 and 79 years old with oral cavity squamous cell carcinoma. The specimen comprised PBMCs, sampled before nivolumab (anti-PD-1) treatment. The genes are TRBV10-2 and TRBJ2-5, with TRBD2 identical over 12 bases. CDR3 loop: CASSASGGVETQYF. As DNA, the CDR3 is TGCGCCAGCTCGGCTAGCGGGGGGGTGGAGACCCAGTACTTC.